This paragraph reports one TCR beta chain. The trim removed 11 bases at V and 7 bases at J, leaving 9 bases unmatched. The germline V gene has CDR1 MNHEY and CDR2 SMNVEV (reference sequence). The CDR3 loop spans 13 amino acids. This entry belongs to a study of blood T cell repertoires in COVID-19. Overall study: Samples representing acute and convalescent COVID-19 were sourced from the United States, Italy and Spain. T cells, B-cell-depleted T cells, or PBMCs supplied cDNA or gDNA.

Authors' processing steps: For nucleated cells, counts were estimated from reference gene primer amplification. TCRdb's table, derived via immunoSEQ multiplex PCR, lists solely in-frame clones and lacks some. D and trimming were read from the DNA, whereas the V and J calls and clone size are those reported in that table. In the table there are around 430,000 clones, approximately 88% of which are singletons. V usage is TRBV27 and J usage is TRBJ1-5, with TRBD1 matching over 9 bases. Sequenced: peripheral blood. The sequence derives from a woman aged 45 to 65 with COVID-19, enrolled during active disease. The CDR3 here is CASGTGTNQPQHF. The CDR3 DNA follows: TGTGCCTCCGGGACAGGGACGAACCAGCCCCAGCATTTT.